The source of this T cell receptor (beta chain) is a study of T cell responses to AZD1222 COVID-19 vaccine. Study-wide findings and caveats: Clonal diversity may have been underestimated, and the donors were mostly white British, with more females than males. Only after the peak T cell response were repertoires sampled.

The CDR3 sequence is 14 residues long. The germline V gene encodes CDR1 SEHNR and CDR2 FQNEAQ (reference sequence). V lost 6 bases, J lost 4 bases, and 4 bases stayed unmatched. The repertoire was sequenced with immunoSEQ multiplex PCR; TCRdb's copy has only in-frame clones and lacks some. The table includes 90,000 to 100,000 clones, approximately 90% detected once. As for this clone: Its antigen is as yet unknown.

The source was peripheral blood, collected on day 0 of AZD1222 vaccination. The chain employs TRBV7-9 and TRBJ1-1, with 11 bases matching TRBD1. The source of this sequence is an adult in good health. DNA of the CDR3: TGTGCCAGCAGAAGGGACAGGGGGTTCACTGAAGCTTTCTTT. Protein sequence: CASRRDRGFTEAFF.